One sample yielded the 30 T cell receptor beta chains listed below, sequenced in a study of CD8+ T cells in alopecia areata. Sample treatment: oral pan-JAK inhibitor, 5-10 mg twice daily. After isolation, RNA underwent reverse transcription to generate cDNA as the sequencing template. Assay used: immunoSEQ multiplex PCR; TCRdb lists only in-frame clones, some missing. This repertoire shows 150,000 to 200,000 clones, roughly two thirds found once; its top ten account for roughly 0.91%. The sequencing here drew on CD4+ T cells sorted from blood, taken at week 4, from a patient treated with tofacitinib. All receptors derive from a human donor with alopecia areata.

CDR3: CASSLESNYGYTF. CDR3 nucleotide sequence: TGCGCCAGCAGCTTGGAAAGTAACTATGGCTACACCTTC. V is TRBV5-1 and J is TRBJ1-2; no clear D gene. The ends were cut back, 0 bases at V and 1 base at J, with 4 bases in the middle. The germline V gene has CDR1 SGHRS and CDR2 YFSETQ. The CDR3 consists of 13 residues.

This clone was seen more than once but under ten times. The chain joins TRBV9 to TRBJ2-1; 9 bases match TRBD1. Trimming cost V 0 bases and J 9 bases; bases outside gene matches: 1. Germline CDR1 reads SGDLS; CDR2 reads YYNGEE. This CDR3 has 13 amino acids. The CDR3 spells CASSVVTGGEQFF. The CDR3 DNA is TGTGCCAGCAGCGTAGTGACAGGGGGTGAGCAGTTCTTC.

This clone occurred a few times. The CDR3 nucleotides read TGCAGCGTTGAAGATCTAGGGGGCAGTGGCTACACCTTC. Translation gives CSVEDLGGSGYTF. This chain joins TRBV29-1 and TRBJ1-2, with 7 bases lining up with TRBD1. Germline V CDR1 and CDR2: SQVTM, ANQGSEA. The CDR3 sequence is 13 residues long. V lost 0 bases to trimming and J lost 7 bases; unmatched junction nucleotides: 5.

V gene TRBV4-3 combines with J gene TRBJ1-6; D is uncertain. Trimming cost V 0 bases and J 8 bases, with 11 bases left between them. This CDR3 spans 15 amino acids. CDR1 is LGHNA and CDR2 is YSLEER in the germline V gene. CDR3 protein: CASSQDMRYYSPLHF. The CDR3 DNA follows: TGCGCCAGCAGCCAAGATATGCGGTATTATTCACCCCTCCACTTT.

The chain recombines TRBV11-2 with TRBJ2-3; D is unresolved. The V gene lost 4 bases and the J gene lost 2 bases, with 10 bases spanning the gap. CDR3 length: 14 amino acids. Germline V CDR1 and CDR2: SGHAT, FQNNGV. CDR3 sequence (DNA): TGTGCCAGCAGCTCTAGACGGTTCACAGATACGCAGTATTTT. It specifies CASSSRRFTDTQYF.

The chain couples TRBV29-1 to TRBJ2-5; 9 nucleotides line up with TRBD2. The J segment lost 5 bases and the V segment lost 4 bases, leaving 5 bases of the junction unmatched. CDR1 SQVTM and CDR2 ANQGSEA come from the germline V gene. This CDR3 comprises 13 residues. The CDR3 nucleotides read TGCAGCGTTGGTGGACTAGCGATGGAGACCCAGTACTTC. Translated: CSVGGLAMETQYF.

The chain recombines TRBV30 with TRBJ2-3; D unclear. V was clipped by 2 bases and J by 6 bases, with 21 bases between them. The CDR3 has 16 amino acids. Germline V gene sequence: CDR1 GTSNPN, CDR2 SVGIG (reference sequence). CDR3 sequence reads: CAWSLNTRKVADTQYF. CDR3 in DNA: TGTGCCTGGAGTCTTAACACTCGAAAGGTGGCGGATACGCAGTATTTT.

The chain couples TRBV6-5 to TRBJ2-2; D gene unclear. Per the germline V gene, CDR1 is MNHEY and CDR2 is SVGAGI. V lost 6 bases and J lost 6, with 8 bases in between. The CDR3 spans 12 residues. The CDR3 sequence: CASRGGAGELFF. DNA for the CDR3: TGTGCCAGCAGGGGTGGGGCCGGGGAGCTGTTTTTT.

This clone has only a few counts. The V gene is TRBV7-9, the J gene TRBJ1-4, with D possibly matching TRBD1 (5 bases). Germline V lookup: CDR1 SEHNR, CDR2 FQNEAQ (reference sequence). Trimming shortened V by 7 bases and J by 10 bases, and 16 bases separated the two germline ends. The CDR3 has 13 residues. In nucleotides, the CDR3 is TGTGCCAGCACGGGGCAGGGAGGAAGAAAACTGTTTTTT. Protein: CASTGQGGRKLFF.

This clone came up once. V usage is TRBV6-1 and J usage is TRBJ1-1; the D is unclear. CDR3 size: 12 residues. Germline values: CDR1 MNHNS, CDR2 SASEGT. V was shortened by 6 bases and J by 1 base, with 6 bases between the two germline ends. CDR3 in DNA: TGTGCCAGCAGCCCCCAGAACACTGAAGCTTTCTTT. Amino acid sequence: CASSPQNTEAFF.

The rearrangement links TRBV6-5 to TRBJ1-1; TRBD1 is a possible D gene (6 bases). The length of the CDR3 is 14 residues. V was shortened by 4 bases and J by 4 bases, with 13 bases between the two germline ends. The germline gives CDR1 MNHEY, CDR2 SVGAGI. The CDR3 coding sequence is TGTGCCAGCAGTTCTCCACAGGGAGCCACTGAAGCTTTCTTT. It specifies CASSSPQGATEAFF.

The chain has TRBV15 and TRBJ2-7; the D is unclear. Germline V CDR1 and CDR2: LNHNV, YYDKDF (reference sequence). This CDR3 spans 16 amino acids. The ends were cut back, 0 bases at V and 0 bases at J, with 12 bases in the middle. The DNA for the CDR3 is TGTGCCACCAGCAGAGACCGAGCGAGGAGCTCCTACGAGCAGTACTTC. Encoded protein: CATSRDRARSSYEQYF. The full variable domain, its missing parts supplied by reference TRBV15 and TRBJ2-7, is DAMVIQNPRYQVTQFGKPVTLSCSQTLNHNVMYWYQQKSSQAPKLLFHYYDKDFNNEADTPDNFQSRRPNTSFCFLDIRSPGLGDTAMYLCATSRDRARSSYEQYFGPGTRLTVT.

V is TRBV4-1 and J is TRBJ1-6; maybe TRBD1 (5 bases). Trimming pared 2 bases from V and 7 bases from J, leaving 15 bases between. The germline gives CDR1 MGHRA, CDR2 YSYEKL. This CDR3 has 16 amino acids. CDR3 sequence reads: CASSQSWGTENSPLHF. In nucleotides, the CDR3 is TGCGCCAGCAGCCAAAGCTGGGGGACGGAGAATTCACCCCTCCACTTT.

This clone was detected only a few times. This chain connects TRBV7-9 to TRBJ2-1, with TRBD1 matching 11 bases. V shed 4 bases and J 5 bases; nucleotides not matched to a gene: 10. CDR1 is SEHNR, CDR2 FQNEAQ, per germline (reference sequence). The CDR3 totals 17 residues. The CDR3 DNA is TGTGCCAGCAGCTCCTCGGACAGGGGGCCCATTAACAATGAGCAGTTCTTC. Amino acid sequence: CASSSSDRGPINNEQFF.

The chain couples TRBV23-1 to TRBJ2-1; D is uncertain. TRBV23-1 is treated as an ORF (open reading frame) with a function not yet certain. With 3 bases removed from V and 8 bases from J, the gap between germline ends came to 11 bases. This CDR3 spans 13 amino acids. CDR3 nucleotide sequence: TGCGCCAGCAGTCACCCCCGTGGAGATGAGCAGTTCTTC. It is translated as CASSHPRGDEQFF.

DNA for the CDR3: TGTGCCAGCAGCCAACAAGAGACCCAGTACTTC. This gives the protein CASSQQETQYF. V is TRBV13 and J is TRBJ2-5; D gene unclear. The CDR3 covers 11 residues. The V end lost 5 bases, the J end lost 2 bases, and 3 bases lay between the germline ends. Germline lookup yields CDR1 PRHDT and CDR2 FYEKMQ (reference sequence).

In its sample, this clone was seen a few times. J is TRBJ2-3 and V is TRBV30; TRBD2 aligns across 9 bases. From germline, CDR1 is GTSNPN and CDR2 SVGIG (reference sequence). The CDR3 spans 13 residues. CDR3 sequence: CALAGAYTDTQYF. CDR3 DNA: TGTGCTTTAGCGGGGGCGTACACAGATACGCAGTATTTT. Using reference TRBV30 and TRBJ2-3 for the parts outside the CDR3, the full variable domain is SQTIHQWPATLVQPVGSPLSLECTVEGTSNPNLYWYRQAAGRGLQLLFYSVGIGQISSEVPQNLSASRPQDRQFILSSKKLLLSDSGFYLCALAGAYTDTQYFGPGTRLTVL.

The chain is built from TRBV7-3 and TRBJ2-5; TRBD1 or TRBD2 may be the D gene (5 bases each). The CDR3 consists of 13 residues. Trimming removed 4 bases from V and 7 bases from J, with 13 bases in between. Germline V gene sequence: CDR1 SGHTA, CDR2 FQGTGA. For the CDR3, the DNA is TGTGCCAGCAGCTCGAGCAGGGACGGGACCCAGTACTTC. Protein sequence: CASSSSRDGTQYF.

The chain recombines TRBV27 with TRBJ1-5; 8 bases align to TRBD1. The germline gives CDR1 MNHEY, CDR2 SMNVEV (reference sequence). The CDR3 runs 16 residues. V was clipped by 6 bases and J by 0 bases; unmatched bases: 7. In DNA, the CDR3 is TGTGCCAGCAGGCCCCAGGGGGCAGTTAGCAATCAGCCCCAGCATTTT. This translates into CASRPQGAVSNQPQHF.

The rearrangement uses TRBV27 and TRBJ2-5; no reliable D call. V lost 8 bases and J lost 3, with 16 bases in between. Germline values: CDR1 MNHEY, CDR2 SMNVEV (reference sequence). There are 14 residues in the CDR3. DNA of the CDR3: TGTGCCAGCGGCCGGGCGACCAGGAAAGAGACCCAGTACTTC. Translating it yields CASGRATRKETQYF.

In its sample, this clone was seen once. The CDR3 protein is CATSRGLGETTGELFF. As DNA, the CDR3 is TGTGCCACCAGCAGAGGTCTGGGGGAAACCACCGGGGAGCTGTTTTTT. V usage is TRBV15 and J usage is TRBJ2-2; D is tentatively TRBD1 or TRBD2 (5 bases each). Germline loops: CDR1 LNHNV, CDR2 YYDKDF (reference sequence). Trimming removed 1 base from V and 4 bases from J, with 13 bases in between. The length of the CDR3 is 16 residues.

This clone was seen a handful of times. The rearrangement links TRBV10-3 to TRBJ2-7; D gene ambiguous. Germline lookup yields CDR1 ENHRY and CDR2 SYGVKD. With 3 bases removed from V and 3 bases from J, the gap between germline ends came to 6 bases. This CDR3 has 12 residues. The CDR3 is CAISDRNYEQYF. Written as DNA, the CDR3 is TGTGCCATCAGTGACCGAAACTACGAGCAGTACTTC.

This rearrangement joins TRBV5-6 to TRBJ1-5, with a weak D call TRBD1 (5 bases). Germline assignment: CDR1 SGHDT and CDR2 YYEEEE. Trimming took 0 bases from V and 4 from J, leaving 14 bases between them. The CDR3 consists of 16 residues. CDR3 region: CASSLGLGSGNQPQHF. DNA for the CDR3: TGTGCCAGCAGCTTGGGATTGGGTTCAGGGAATCAGCCCCAGCATTTT.

The J gene is TRBJ2-7, the V gene TRBV4-3; D is uncertain. Germline values: CDR1 LGHNA, CDR2 YSLEER. The CDR3 loop spans 13 amino acids. With 5 bases removed from V and 2 bases from J, the gap between germline ends came to 10 bases. CDR3 region: CASSGERPYEQYF. CDR3 bases: TGCGCCAGCAGCGGGGAACGACCCTACGAGCAGTACTTC.

The rearrangement uses TRBV29-1 and TRBJ2-5, with 8 bases that match TRBD1. The DNA end lines up better with TRBJ2-7; the J call may be wrong. CDR1 is SQVTM, CDR2 ANQGSEA, per germline. This CDR3 spans 13 amino acids. The CDR3 sequence is CSVSGQGTYEQYF. Here the CDR3 DNA reads TGCAGCGTCTCAGGACAGGGAACCTACGAGCAGTACTTC.

The J gene is TRBJ2-7, the V gene TRBV19, with 8 positions matching TRBD1. This CDR3 spans 15 amino acids. V gave up 7 bases and J gave up 0 bases; unmatched junction bases: 8. CDR1 and CDR2 from the germline V gene are LNHDA and SQIVND (reference sequence). The CDR3 region has the DNA TGTGCCAGTACCATCGGGACAGGAGTCTCCTACGAGCAGTACTTC. The encoded protein is CASTIGTGVSYEQYF. The full variable domain, its missing parts supplied by reference TRBV19 and TRBJ2-7, is DGGITQSPKYLFRKEGQNVTLSCEQNLNHDAMYWYRQDPGQGLRLIYYSQIVNDFQKGDIAEGYSVSREKKESFPLTVTSAQKNPTAFYLCASTIGTGVSYEQYFGPGTRLTVT.

This clone occurred a few times. The chain couples TRBV7-8 to TRBJ1-2; D might be TRBD1 (5 bases). CDR3 length: 14 residues. V was clipped by 0 bases and J by 3 bases, with 8 bases between them. Germline V gene data show CDR1 as SGHVS and CDR2 as FQNEAQ. The CDR3 is CASSLAQGDYGYTF. CDR3 DNA: TGTGCCAGCAGCTTAGCGCAGGGTGACTATGGCTACACCTTC.

This clone was seen only a few times. The J gene is TRBJ2-6, the V gene TRBV11-2; D unresolved. Trimming removed 3 bases from V and 0 bases from J, with 6 bases in between. CDR1 and CDR2 (germline): SGHAT, FQNNGV. The CDR3 is made up of 15 amino acids. The CDR3 sequence: CASSLSPSGANVLTF. In nucleotides, the CDR3 is TGTGCCAGCAGCTTGTCTCCCTCTGGGGCCAACGTCCTGACTTTC.

The chain carries TRBV27 and TRBJ2-3, with 12 bases matching TRBD2. Germline V gene data show CDR1 as MNHEY and CDR2 as SMNVEV (reference sequence). Germline trimming cut 5 bases from V and 2 bases from J; bases unmatched to any gene: 5. This CDR3 has 16 residues. The CDR3 here is CASSPGLAGYTDTQYF. DNA for the CDR3: TGTGCCAGCAGTCCCGGACTAGCGGGGTACACAGATACGCAGTATTTT.

The chain is built from TRBV29-1 and TRBJ2-2, with 10 bases that match TRBD2. This CDR3 region has 15 residues. The trim removed 5 bases at V and 4 bases at J, leaving 7 bases unmatched. Looked up from germline, CDR1 is SQVTM and CDR2 is ANQGSEA. This CDR3 reads CSVRVAGGITGELFF. The CDR3 DNA reads TGCAGCGTTCGAGTAGCGGGGGGCATCACCGGGGAGCTGTTTTTT.